This T cell receptor beta chain stems from a study of shared clonotypes between healthy human individuals. Findings and caveats of the study: As a rule, naive subsets had a larger estimated richness than memory subsets. Relative to clonotypes present in all four donors, those not shared had lower generation probabilities.

Assay execution took place at the deep level. The assay was immunoSEQ multiplex PCR, and TCRdb's table has in-frame clones only and misses some. The sample lists around 1,000,000 clones, 60% to 85% occurring once. The CDR3 has 15 amino acids. Germline V lookup: CDR1 ENHRY, CDR2 SYGVKD. Between the trimmed V and J ends, which lost 8 bases and 5 bases, there was a span of 19 bases. As concerns this clone: Its antigen is not identified.

Researchers partitioned CD4+ cells into CD45RA+ naive and CD45RA-negative memory subsets. The material sequenced was memory CD4+ T cells from PBMCs. Subset specified: CD45RA-negative fraction. The chain couples TRBV10-3 to TRBJ2-1; a weak D match, TRBD2 (6 bases). This clonotype originated in a man aged 18 to 30 in good health. Some clones in this sample may be carry-over from other donors' samples. The CDR3: CAIREVAEDHNEQFF. CDR3 nucleotides: TGTGCCATCCGAGAGGTAGCGGAGGACCACAATGAGCAGTTCTTC.